This T cell receptor beta chain was found in a study of beta chain features in type 1 diabetes. The CDR3 covers 19 residues. J gave up 4 bases and V 3 bases, and 13 bases lay outside the gene matches. Germline V CDR1 and CDR2: MGHRA, YSYEKL. Expressed TCRB transcripts were sequenced because the isolated RNA had all been reverse transcribed beforehand. Some clones are missing from TCRdb's copy, which holds only in-frame ones; the method was immunoSEQ multiplex PCR. In the table there are roughly 450,000 clones, around 10% of which are singletons. Only a few counts were recorded for this clone. Input material: naive CD4+ T cells from blood. The chain combines TRBV4-1 with TRBJ2-2, with TRBD1 matching 11 bases. The clonotype originates from a woman between 18 and 29 years old in good health. The CDR3 nucleotides are TGCGCCAGCAGCCAGTCACGCGGACAGGGGGCGCGGAGCACCGGGGAGCTGTTTTTT. Its translation: CASSQSRGQGARSTGELFF.